These 13 T cell receptor beta chains were all obtained from the same sample, sequenced in a study of blood T cell repertoires in COVID-19. Produced via immunoSEQ multiplex PCR; TCRdb's table is partial and in-frame only. The sample consists of under 300,000 clones, roughly 85% of them appearing once. The sample taken for sequencing was peripheral blood. The receptors stem from a woman aged 45-65 years who had recovered from COVID-19.

This rearrangement joins TRBV3-1 (or the pseudogene TRBV3-2) to TRBJ2-2; TRBD2 aligns across 7 bases. Germline loops: CDR1 LGHDT, CDR2 YNNKEL (reference sequence). CDR3 size: 16 residues. The J segment lost 4 bases and the V segment lost 1 base, leaving 6 bases of the junction unmatched. The CDR3 nucleotides are TGTGCCAGCAGCCAAGTTGCGGGAGAAGGCACCGGGGAGCTGTTTTTT. Translated: CASSQVAGEGTGELFF.

Concerning this clone: Germline and junction disagree at one end, which may indicate a read error. The chain joins TRBV6-1 to TRBJ2-5; tentative D call: TRBD1 (6 bases). This CDR3 contains 16 residues. Germline CDR1 reads MNHNS; CDR2 reads SASEGT. This CDR3 reads CASSGTNGQPQETQYF. CDR3 sequence (DNA): TGTGCCAGCAGTGGAACAAATGGACAGCCCCAAGAAACCCAGTACTTC.

The chain carries TRBV28 and TRBJ1-3, with D unclear. V was cut by 5 bases and J by 8 bases, with 7 bases left in between. The CDR3 loop spans 11 amino acids. Germline CDR1 MDHEN, CDR2 SYDVKM. For the CDR3, the DNA is TGTGCCAGCAGTCCCCATCACACCATATATTTT. Translated: CASSPHHTIYF.

A single count supports this clone. V usage is TRBV19 and J usage is TRBJ2-7; 10 bases agree with TRBD1. J was trimmed by 5 bases and V by 8 bases; bases with no gene match: 12. The CDR3 contains 15 residues. CDR1 LNHDA and CDR2 SQIVND come from the germline V gene (reference sequence). The CDR3 DNA sequence: TGTGCCAGTGGGAGAAGGGACAGGGGCTTTGACGAGCAGTACTTC. This encodes CASGRRDRGFDEQYF.

The rearrangement uses TRBV19 and TRBJ1-5; 9 bases are a match to TRBD1. Germline-derived CDR1 and CDR2 are LNHDA and SQIVND (reference sequence). The V gene end was trimmed by 1 base and the J gene end by 4 bases; junction bases not matched to a gene: 5. This CDR3 is 16 amino acids long. Written as DNA, the CDR3 is TGTGCCAGTAGTATAGGGGACAGGGCTGGAAATCAGCCCCAGCATTTT. Its translation is CASSIGDRAGNQPQHF.

The chain is built from TRBV2 and TRBJ2-3; 9 bases agree with TRBD2. Germline CDR1 is SNHLY and CDR2 is FYNNEI. This CDR3 region has 14 residues. J lost 4 bases, V lost 8 bases, and 7 bases had no gene match. The chain's CDR3 is CASEAGGISDTQYF. In DNA form, the CDR3 reads TGTGCCAGCGAAGCGGGGGGAATCTCAGATACGCAGTATTTT. The complete variable domain, with remaining parts taken from reference TRBV2 and TRBJ2-3, reads EPEVTQTPSHQVTQMGQEVILRCVPISNHLYFYWYRQILGQKVEFLVSFYNNEISEKSEIFDDQFSVERPDGSNFTLKIRSTKLEDSAMYFCASEAGGISDTQYFGPGTRLTVL.

The V call is TRBV6-6, the J call TRBJ2-3; 10 bases map to TRBD1. V was pared by 7 bases and J by 7 bases, with 5 bases of the junction left unmatched. This CDR3 spans 13 amino acids. Germline assignment: CDR1 MNHNY and CDR2 SVGAGI (reference sequence). The CDR3 reads CASMGTGENTQYF. CDR3 bases: TGTGCCAGCATGGGGACAGGGGAAAATACGCAGTATTTT.

This clone was counted between two and nine times. The rearrangement joins TRBV12-5 to TRBJ1-1, with D possibly TRBD1 on 5 matching bases. V was clipped by 1 base and J by 1 base, with 16 bases between them. The germline CDR1 and CDR2 sequences are LGHNT and FRNRAP. The length of the CDR3 is 17 residues. The CDR3 DNA reads TGTGCTAGTGGTTTGGAAAACCTTGGGGCCCGGAACACTGAAGCTTTCTTT. Its translation: CASGLENLGARNTEAFF.

In its sample, this clone was seen once. V usage is TRBV12-3 or TRBV12-4 and J usage is TRBJ1-2; 12 nucleotides line up with TRBD1. The junction had 3 bases not matched to a gene; V was cut back by 6 bases and J by 7 bases. This CDR3 contains 13 residues. CDR3 region: CASSGTGGFGYTF. DNA for the CDR3: TGTGCCAGCAGCGGGACAGGGGGCTTTGGCTACACCTTC.

The chain employs TRBV29-1 and TRBJ2-2, with no clear D. CDR3 size: 13 residues. The germline V gene has CDR1 SQVTM and CDR2 ANQGSEA. V was cut by 2 bases and J by 2 bases, with 6 bases left in between. Here the CDR3 DNA reads TGCAGCGTTGAATGGGCTAACACCGGGGAGCTGTTTTTT. Its protein is CSVEWANTGELFF.

The V and J genes are TRBV5-4 and TRBJ2-7; 11 bases are shared with TRBD1. CDR1 SGHNT and CDR2 YYREEE come from the germline V gene (reference sequence). V was clipped by 2 bases and J by 3 bases; unmatched bases: 4. The CDR3 has 15 amino acids. CDR3 residues: CASSLGGTGGYEQYF. As DNA, the CDR3 is TGTGCCAGCAGCTTAGGAGGGACAGGGGGCTACGAGCAGTACTTC.

The V gene is TRBV25-1, the J gene TRBJ2-7; 10 bases are shared with TRBD2. The germline gives CDR1 MGHDK, CDR2 SYGVNS. The CDR3 is 14 amino acids. Unmatched junction bases numbered 6, after V lost 8 bases and J lost 2 bases. As DNA, the CDR3 is TGTGCCAGCGGGAGGACTAGCGGTGCCTACGAGCAGTACTTC. Protein product: CASGRTSGAYEQYF.

This sequence joins TRBV5-1 and TRBJ2-7, with 8 bases lining up with TRBD1. V shed 3 bases and J 6 bases; nucleotides not matched to a gene: 8. CDR1 and CDR2 (germline): SGHRS, YFSETQ. This CDR3 is 14 amino acids long. CDR3 in amino acids: CASSSGQGTTEQYF. CDR3 nucleotides: TGCGCCAGCAGCTCAGGACAGGGCACTACCGAGCAGTACTTC.